The 11 T cell receptor beta chains below come from one sample, sequenced in a study of human T cells and chemical hapten exposure. TCRdb called the RACE reads again in MiXCR, with one record for every CDR3 protein. The sample has approximately 340,000 distinct CDR3 sequences, 6% to 8.5% seen once; the top ten hold approximately 8%. Time point noted: patch test 1, 2 weeks after DPC sensitization. Treatment given: therapeutic diphenylcyclopropenone sensitization with weekly scalp DPC. This specimen was whole blood, taken in connection with sensitization to the hapten diphenylcyclopropenone (DPC). The receptor source for this set is a young woman with alopecia areata. Some clones in this sample may be carry-over from other donors' samples.

The V call is TRBV7-2, the J call TRBJ2-3; 11 positions agree with TRBD2. Germline values: CDR1 SGHTA, CDR2 FQGNSA. Trimming took 6 bases from V and 7 from J; bases not matched to a gene: 12. The CDR3 runs to 16 residues. The CDR3 DNA sequence: TGTGCCAGCAGGTCTCTAGCGGGGGGCCCCCTGAATACGCAGTATTTT. Translated: CASRSLAGGPLNTQYF.

This clonotype was detected many times. V gene TRBV7-2 combines with J gene TRBJ2-7; the D is unclear. Trimming shortened V by 0 bases and J by 1 base, and 13 bases separated the two germline ends. The CDR3 contains 16 residues. CDR1 is SGHTA, CDR2 FQGNSA, per germline. CDR3 in DNA: TGTGCCAGCAGCTTAGCAACGGGCGCCCATTCCTACGAGCAGTACTTC. Translation: CASSLATGAHSYEQYF.

This clonotype was counted a few times. The V gene is TRBV5-1, the J gene TRBJ2-3; no firm D call. The CDR3 extends over 14 amino acids. V was cut by 5 bases and J by 0 bases, with 10 bases left in between. The germline V gene encodes CDR1 SGHRS and CDR2 YFSETQ. CDR3 region: CASSLQSSTDTQYF. The CDR3 DNA reads TGCGCCAGCAGTCTCCAGTCTAGCACAGATACGCAGTATTTT.

In its sample, this clonotype was seen a few times. V and J are TRBV3-1 and TRBJ2-7; 7 bases agree with TRBD2. Unmatched junction bases numbered 16, after V lost 4 bases and J lost 4 bases. The germline V gene has CDR1 LGHDT and CDR2 YNNKEL (reference sequence). The CDR3 has 17 residues. In DNA, the CDR3 is TGTGCCAGCAGCCCCCCAAGCGGGCTAGCGGATATATACGAGCAGTACTTC. Translated, it gives CASSPPSGLADIYEQYF.

This clonotype appeared a few times. The chain is built from TRBV18 and TRBJ2-2; TRBD2 might be the D (6 bases). From germline, CDR1 is KGHSH and CDR2 LQKENI. The ends were cut back, 3 bases at V and 4 bases at J, with 18 bases in the middle. The CDR3 length is 17 residues. CDR3 residues: CASSPLTSKGGTGELFF. CDR3 coding DNA: TGTGCCAGCTCACCGCTGACTTCCAAGGGAGGCACCGGGGAGCTGTTTTTT. The full variable domain, completed using reference TRBV18 and TRBJ2-2, is NAGVMQNPRHLVRRRGQEARLRCSPMKGHSHVYWYRQLPEEGLKFMVYLQKENIIDESGMPKERFSAEFPKEGPSILRIQQVVRGDSAAYFCASSPLTSKGGTGELFFGEGSRLTVL.

The chain uses TRBV13 and TRBJ1-2; D gene uncertain. Trimming took 0 bases from V and 8 from J, leaving 10 bases between them. Germline values: CDR1 PRHDT, CDR2 FYEKMQ (reference sequence). This CDR3 has 13 residues. CDR3 sequence (DNA): TGTGCCAGCAGCTTAGGCCAGGCCTGGGGCTACACCTTC. Translating it yields CASSLGQAWGYTF.

This chain uses TRBV10-3 with TRBJ2-1; possibly TRBD2 for D (6 bases). CDR1 is ENHRY, CDR2 SYGVKD, per germline. This CDR3 contains 14 residues. Trimming left V 7 bases short and J 2 bases short, with 12 bases between. The CDR3 spells CAIMEGSAYNEQFF. CDR3 bases: TGTGCCATCATGGAGGGGAGCGCCTACAATGAGCAGTTCTTC.

The chain carries TRBV11-2 and TRBJ2-3; D is unclear. In germline, CDR1 is SGHAT, CDR2 FQNNGV. The CDR3 is 16 amino acids. V was pared by 0 bases and J by 2 bases, with 12 bases between. CDR3 residues: CASSLEDGYATDTQYF. The CDR3, as DNA: TGTGCCAGCAGCTTAGAAGATGGGTACGCCACAGATACGCAGTATTTT.

The rearrangement joins TRBV6-2 or TRBV6-3 to TRBJ2-3, with D possibly TRBD2 on 5 matching bases. In germline, CDR1 is MNHEY, CDR2 SVGEGT. V dropped 6 bases and J dropped 4 bases, with 14 bases sitting between them. The CDR3 runs to 14 residues. The CDR3 sequence is CASRTPLVPDTQYF. The CDR3 DNA follows: TGTGCCAGCAGGACCCCACTAGTTCCAGATACGCAGTATTTT.

This chain uses TRBV7-2 with TRBJ1-2; TRBD1 matches 7 bases. Germline V gene data show CDR1 as SGHTA and CDR2 as FQGNSA. Germline trimming cut 4 bases from V and 4 bases from J; bases unmatched to any gene: 6. The CDR3 is made up of 14 amino acids. The CDR3 is CASSSSGTVYGYTF. In nucleotides, the CDR3 is TGTGCCAGCAGCTCATCCGGGACAGTCTATGGCTACACCTTC. Together with reference TRBV7-2 and TRBJ1-2, the CDR3 gives the full variable domain: GAGVSQSPSNKVTEKGKDVELRCDPISGHTALYWYRQSLGQGLEFLIYFQGNSAPDKSGLPSDRFSAERTGGSVSTLTIQRTQQEDSAVYLCASSSSGTVYGYTFGSGTRLTVV.

This clonotype was counted at least ten times. The chain joins TRBV14 to TRBJ2-7; weak D call: TRBD1 (5 bases). The CDR3 runs to 13 residues. Germline V CDR1 and CDR2: SGHDN, FVKESK. V was cut by 2 bases and J by 5 bases, with 10 bases left in between. The CDR3: CASSQSRDHEQYF. The CDR3 nucleotides are TGTGCCAGCAGCCAATCCAGGGATCACGAGCAGTACTTC.